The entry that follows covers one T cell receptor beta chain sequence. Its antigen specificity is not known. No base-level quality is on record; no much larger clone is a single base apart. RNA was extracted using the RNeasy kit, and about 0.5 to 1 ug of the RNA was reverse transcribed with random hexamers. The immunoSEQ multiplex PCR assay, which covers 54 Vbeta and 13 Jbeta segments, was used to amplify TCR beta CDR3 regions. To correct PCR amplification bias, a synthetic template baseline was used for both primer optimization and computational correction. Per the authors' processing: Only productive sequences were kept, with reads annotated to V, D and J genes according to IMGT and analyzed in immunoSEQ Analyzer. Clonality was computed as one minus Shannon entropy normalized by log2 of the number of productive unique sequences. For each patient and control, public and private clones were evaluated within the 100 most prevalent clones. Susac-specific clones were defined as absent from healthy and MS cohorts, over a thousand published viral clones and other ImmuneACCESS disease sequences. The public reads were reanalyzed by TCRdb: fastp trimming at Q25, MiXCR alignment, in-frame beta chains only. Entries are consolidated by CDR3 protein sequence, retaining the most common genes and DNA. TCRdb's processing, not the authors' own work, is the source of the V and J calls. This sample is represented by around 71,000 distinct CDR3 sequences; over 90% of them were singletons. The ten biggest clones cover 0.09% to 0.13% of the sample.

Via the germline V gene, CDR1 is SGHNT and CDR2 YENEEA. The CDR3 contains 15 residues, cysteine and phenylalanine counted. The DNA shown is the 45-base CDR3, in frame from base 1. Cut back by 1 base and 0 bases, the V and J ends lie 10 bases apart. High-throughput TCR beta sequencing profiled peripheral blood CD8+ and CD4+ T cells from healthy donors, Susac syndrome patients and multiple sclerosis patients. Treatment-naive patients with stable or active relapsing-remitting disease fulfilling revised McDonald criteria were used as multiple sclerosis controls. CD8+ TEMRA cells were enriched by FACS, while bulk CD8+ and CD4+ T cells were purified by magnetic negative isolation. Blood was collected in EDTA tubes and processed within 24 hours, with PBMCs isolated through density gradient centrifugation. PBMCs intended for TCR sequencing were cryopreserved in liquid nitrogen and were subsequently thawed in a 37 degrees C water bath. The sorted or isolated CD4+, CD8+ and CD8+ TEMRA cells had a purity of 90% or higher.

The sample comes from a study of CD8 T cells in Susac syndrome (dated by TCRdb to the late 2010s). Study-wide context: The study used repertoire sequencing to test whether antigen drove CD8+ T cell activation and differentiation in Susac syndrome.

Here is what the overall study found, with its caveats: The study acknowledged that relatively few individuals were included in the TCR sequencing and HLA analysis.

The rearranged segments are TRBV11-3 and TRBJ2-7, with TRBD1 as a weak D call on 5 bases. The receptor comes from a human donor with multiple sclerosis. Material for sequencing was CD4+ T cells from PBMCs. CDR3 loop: CASSLGRESSYEQYF. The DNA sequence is TGTGCCAGCAGCTTAGGCAGGGAAAGCTCCTACGAGCAGTACTTC. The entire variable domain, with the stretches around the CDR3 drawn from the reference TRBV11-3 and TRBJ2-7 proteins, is EAGVVQSPRYKIIEKKQPVAFWCNPISGHNTLYWYLQNLGQGPELLIRYENEEAVDDSQLPKDRFSAERLKGVDSTLKIQPAELGDSAVYLCASSLGRESSYEQYFGPGTRLTVT.